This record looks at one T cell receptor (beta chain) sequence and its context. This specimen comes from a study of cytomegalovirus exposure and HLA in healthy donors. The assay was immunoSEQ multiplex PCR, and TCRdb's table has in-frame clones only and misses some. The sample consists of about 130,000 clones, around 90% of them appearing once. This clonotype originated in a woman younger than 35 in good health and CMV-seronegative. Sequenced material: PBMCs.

In DNA form, the CDR3 reads TGTGCCAGCTCACCACTGTCAGGACAGGGTCCCGGAAACACCATATATTTT. Protein product: CASSPLSGQGPGNTIYF. The gene calls are TRBV18 and TRBJ1-3; 8 nucleotides agree with TRBD1. The CDR3 is made up of 17 amino acids. CDR1 KGHSH and CDR2 LQKENI come from the germline V gene. The trim removed 1 base at V and 4 bases at J, leaving 9 bases unmatched.